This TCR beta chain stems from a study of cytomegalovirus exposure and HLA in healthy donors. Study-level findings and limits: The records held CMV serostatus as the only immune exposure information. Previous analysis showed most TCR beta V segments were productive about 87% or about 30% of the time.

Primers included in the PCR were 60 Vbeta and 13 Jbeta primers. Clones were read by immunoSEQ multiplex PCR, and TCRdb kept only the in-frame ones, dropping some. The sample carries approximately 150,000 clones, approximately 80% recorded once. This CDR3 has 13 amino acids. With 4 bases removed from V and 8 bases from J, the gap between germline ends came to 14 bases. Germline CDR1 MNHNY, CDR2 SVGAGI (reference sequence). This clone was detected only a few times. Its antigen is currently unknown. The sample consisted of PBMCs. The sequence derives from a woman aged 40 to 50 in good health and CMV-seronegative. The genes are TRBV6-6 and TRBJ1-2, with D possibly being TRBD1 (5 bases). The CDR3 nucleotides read TGTGCCAGCAGTTCGGACACGAGGTTCGGCTACACCTTC. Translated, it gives CASSSDTRFGYTF.